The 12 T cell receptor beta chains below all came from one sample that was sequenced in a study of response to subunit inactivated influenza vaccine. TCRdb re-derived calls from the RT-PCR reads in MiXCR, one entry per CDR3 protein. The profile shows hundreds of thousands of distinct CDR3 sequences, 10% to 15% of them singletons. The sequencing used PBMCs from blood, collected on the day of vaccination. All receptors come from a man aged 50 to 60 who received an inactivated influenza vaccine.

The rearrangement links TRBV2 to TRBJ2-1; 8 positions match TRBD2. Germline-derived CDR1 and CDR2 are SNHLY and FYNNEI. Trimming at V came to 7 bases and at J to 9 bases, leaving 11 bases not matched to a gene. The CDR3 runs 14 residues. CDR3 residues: CASTASGSMSEQFF. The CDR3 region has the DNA TGTGCCAGCACGGCTAGCGGGTCTATGAGTGAGCAGTTCTTC. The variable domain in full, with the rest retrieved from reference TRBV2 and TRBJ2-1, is EPEVTQTPSHQVTQMGQEVILRCVPISNHLYFYWYRQILGQKVEFLVSFYNNEISEKSEIFDDQFSVERPDGSNFTLKIRSTKLEDSAMYFCASTASGSMSEQFFGPGTRLTVL.

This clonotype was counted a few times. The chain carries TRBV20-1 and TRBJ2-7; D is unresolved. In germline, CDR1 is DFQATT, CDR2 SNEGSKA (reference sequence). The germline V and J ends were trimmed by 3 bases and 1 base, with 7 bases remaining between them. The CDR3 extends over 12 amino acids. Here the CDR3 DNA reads TGCAGTGCTAGTGATCAATCCTACGAGCAGTACTTC. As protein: CSASDQSYEQYF.

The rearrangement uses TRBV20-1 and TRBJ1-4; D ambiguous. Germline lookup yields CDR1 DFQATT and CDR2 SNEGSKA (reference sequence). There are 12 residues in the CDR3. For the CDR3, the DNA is TGCAGGCTAGGGATCGCGCATGAAAAACTGTTTTTT. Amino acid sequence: CRLGIAHEKLFF.

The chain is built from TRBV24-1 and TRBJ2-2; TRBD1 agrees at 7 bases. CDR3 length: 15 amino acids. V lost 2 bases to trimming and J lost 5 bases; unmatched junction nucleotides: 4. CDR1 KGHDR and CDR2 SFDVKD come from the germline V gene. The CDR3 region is CATSDSQGKTGELFF. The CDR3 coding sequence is TGTGCCACCAGTGATTCACAGGGGAAAACCGGGGAGCTGTTTTTT.

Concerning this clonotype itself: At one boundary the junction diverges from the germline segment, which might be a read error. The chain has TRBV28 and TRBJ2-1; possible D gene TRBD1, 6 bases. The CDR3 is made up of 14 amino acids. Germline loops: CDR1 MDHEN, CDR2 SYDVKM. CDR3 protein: CASSPPGGYNEQLF. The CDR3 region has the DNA TGTGCCAGCAGCCCCCCTGGGGGCTACAATGAGCAGCTCTTC.

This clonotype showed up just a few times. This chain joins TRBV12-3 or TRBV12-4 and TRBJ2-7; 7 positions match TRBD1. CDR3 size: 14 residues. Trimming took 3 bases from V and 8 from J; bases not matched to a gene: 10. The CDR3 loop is CASSLPTGQIKQYF. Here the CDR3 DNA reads TGTGCCAGCAGTTTGCCCACGGGACAGATCAAGCAGTACTTC.

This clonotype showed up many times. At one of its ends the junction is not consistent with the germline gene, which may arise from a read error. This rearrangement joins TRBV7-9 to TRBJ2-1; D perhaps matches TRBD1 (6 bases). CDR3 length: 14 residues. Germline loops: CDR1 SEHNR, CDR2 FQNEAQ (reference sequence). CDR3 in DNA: TGTGCCAGCAGTTTAGGTGGGACATACAATGAGCAGTTCTTC. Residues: CASSLGGTYNEQFF.

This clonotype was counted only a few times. The CDR3 reads CASSVGGVGHQETQYF. In nucleotides, the CDR3 is TGTGCCAGCAGCGTAGGGGGGGTTGGTCACCAAGAGACCCAGTACTTC. The chain is built from TRBV9 and TRBJ2-5; D perhaps matches TRBD2 (6 bases). CDR3 length: 16 amino acids. Between the trimmed V and J ends, which lost 0 bases and 0 bases, there was a span of 12 bases. The germline V gene has CDR1 SGDLS and CDR2 YYNGEE.

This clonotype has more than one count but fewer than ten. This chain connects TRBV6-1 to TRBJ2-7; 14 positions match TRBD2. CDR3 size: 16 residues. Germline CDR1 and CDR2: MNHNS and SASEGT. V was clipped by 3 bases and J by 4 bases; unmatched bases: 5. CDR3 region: CASSEGLAGERYEQYF. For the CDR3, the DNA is TGTGCCAGCAGTGAGGGACTAGCGGGAGAACGATACGAGCAGTACTTC.

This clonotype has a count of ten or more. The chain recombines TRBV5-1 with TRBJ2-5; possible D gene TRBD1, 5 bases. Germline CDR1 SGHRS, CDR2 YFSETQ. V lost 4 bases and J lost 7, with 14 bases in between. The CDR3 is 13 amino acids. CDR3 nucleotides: TGCGCCAGCAGCCACGGACACCCAGCGACCCAGTACTTC. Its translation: CASSHGHPATQYF.

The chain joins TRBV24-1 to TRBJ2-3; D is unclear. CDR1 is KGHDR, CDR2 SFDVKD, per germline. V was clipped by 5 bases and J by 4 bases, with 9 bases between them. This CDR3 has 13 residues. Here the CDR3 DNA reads TGTGCCACCAGTGCGGCAATCCCAGATACGCAGTATTTT. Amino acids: CATSAAIPDTQYF.

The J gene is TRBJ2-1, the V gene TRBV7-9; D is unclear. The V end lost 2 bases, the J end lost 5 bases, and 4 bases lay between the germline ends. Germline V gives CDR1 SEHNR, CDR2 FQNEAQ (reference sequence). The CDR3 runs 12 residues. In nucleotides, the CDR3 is TGTGCCAGCAGCTTATCTAACAATGAGCAGTTCTTC. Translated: CASSLSNNEQFF.